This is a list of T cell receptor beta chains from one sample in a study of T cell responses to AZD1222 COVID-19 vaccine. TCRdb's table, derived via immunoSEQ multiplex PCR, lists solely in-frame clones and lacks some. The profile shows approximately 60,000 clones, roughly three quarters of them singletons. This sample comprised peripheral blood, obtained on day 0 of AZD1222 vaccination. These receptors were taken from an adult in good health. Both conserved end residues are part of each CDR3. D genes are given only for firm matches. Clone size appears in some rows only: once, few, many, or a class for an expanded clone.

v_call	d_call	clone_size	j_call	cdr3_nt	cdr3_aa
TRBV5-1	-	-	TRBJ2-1	TGCGCCAGCAGCTTGGGAAGGGGGCGCGGGGATGAGCAGTTCTTC	CASSLGRGRGDEQFF
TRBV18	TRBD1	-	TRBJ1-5	TGTGCCAGCTCACCAAACCCGGGACAGGGGGCGAATCAGCCCCAGCATTTT	CASSPNPGQGANQPQHF
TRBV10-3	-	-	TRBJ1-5	TGTGCCATCAGTGGGGGCGAAAATCAGCCCCAGCATTTT	CAISGGENQPQHF
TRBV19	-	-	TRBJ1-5	TGTGCCAGTAGTACCTGGGGTAACGGCAATCAGCCCCAGCATTTT	CASSTWGNGNQPQHF
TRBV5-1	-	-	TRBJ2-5	TGCGCCAGCAGCTTCGGCCTACTAGAGGACGAGACCCAGTACTTC	CASSFGLLEDETQYF
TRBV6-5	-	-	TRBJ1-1	TGTGCCAGCGGGGCGAACACTGAAGCTTTCTTT	CASGANTEAFF
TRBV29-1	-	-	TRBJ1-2	TGCAGCGTTGAGGCCGCAGGCCAGCATGGCTACACCTTC	CSVEAAGQHGYTF
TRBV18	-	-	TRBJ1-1	TGTGCCAGCTCACCAGGCCTATGGGGGACAATAGGTAGCGCTTTCTTT	CASSPGLWGTIGSAFF
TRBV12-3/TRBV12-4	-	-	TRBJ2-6	TGTGCCAGCGCTCCAGTTGGGGCCAACGTCCTGACTTTC	CASAPVGANVLTF
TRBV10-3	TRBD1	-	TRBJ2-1	TGTGCCACCCGCGGGGACAGGGGGGACAATGAGCAGTTCTTC	CATRGDRGDNEQFF
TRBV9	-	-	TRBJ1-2	TGTGCCAGCAGCGTTGGGGGGGCCTATGGCTACACCTTC	CASSVGGAYGYTF
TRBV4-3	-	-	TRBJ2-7	TGCGCCAGCAGCCAAGATCTGGGGTTCAGGGAGCAGTACTTC	CASSQDLGFREQYF
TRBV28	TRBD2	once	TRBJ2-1	TGTGCCAGCAGCCCCGGGGGGTCGACCTACAATGAGCAGTTCTTC	CASSPGGSTYNEQFF
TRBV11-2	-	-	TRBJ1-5	TGTGCCAGCAGCTCGGGACAATTCAATCAGCCCCAGCATTTT	CASSSGQFNQPQHF
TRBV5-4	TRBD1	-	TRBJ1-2	TGTGCCAGCAGCTTGGGAGGACAGGGGGTCTACGGCTACACCTTC	CASSLGGQGVYGYTF
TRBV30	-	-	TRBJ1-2	TGTGCTTTCGCCTGGGGCATTGATCGGGGTGGCTACACCTTC	CAFAWGIDRGGYTF
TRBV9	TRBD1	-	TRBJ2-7	TGTGCCAGCAGCGTAGGGGACAGCACCTACGAGCAGTACTTC	CASSVGDSTYEQYF
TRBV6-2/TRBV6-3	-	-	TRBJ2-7	TGTGCCAGCAGTTACTTCGGGGACGAGCAGTACTTC	CASSYFGDEQYF
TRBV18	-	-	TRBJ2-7	TGTGCCAGCTCACTCACGGACAGCCGCTACGAGCAGTACTTC	CASSLTDSRYEQYF
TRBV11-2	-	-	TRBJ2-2	TGTGCCAGCAGAATATCCGGGGCCAGGCCCGGGGAGCTGTTTTTT	CASRISGARPGELFF
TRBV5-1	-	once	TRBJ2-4	TGCGCCAGCAGCTTGGGGAACAGGGCCAAAAACATTCAGTACTTC	CASSLGNRAKNIQYF
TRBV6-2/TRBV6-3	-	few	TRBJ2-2	TGTGCCAGCAGTTACGGCCAGTACACCGGGGAGCTGTTTTTT	CASSYGQYTGELFF
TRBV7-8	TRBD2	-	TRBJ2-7	TGTGCCAGCAGCCAGTCCGGGGGGGGGCGCGAGCAGTACTTC	CASSQSGGGREQYF
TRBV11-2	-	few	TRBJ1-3	TGTGCCAGCAGCTTAGATCCCTCGGGAAACACCATATATTTT	CASSLDPSGNTIYF
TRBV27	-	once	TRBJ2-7	TGTGCCAGCAGGGGTCGGGGAGAGCAGTACTTC	CASRGRGEQYF
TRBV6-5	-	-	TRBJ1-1	TGTGCCAGCAGTTACTCGAGTGGGGGAGGGACTGAAGCTTTCTTT	CASSYSSGGGTEAFF
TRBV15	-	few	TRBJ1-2	TGTGCCACCAGCCTCCGCTCGGGGGCGAACTATGGCTACACCTTC	CATSLRSGANYGYTF
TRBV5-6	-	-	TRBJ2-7	TGTGCCAGCAGCTTATGGTTTGATATCTACGAGCAGTACTTC	CASSLWFDIYEQYF
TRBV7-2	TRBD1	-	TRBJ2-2	TGTGCCAGCAGCTTAACGGGACAGGGTGTCGGGGAGCTGTTTTTT	CASSLTGQGVGELFF
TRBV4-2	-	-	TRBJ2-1	TGTGCCAGCAGCCAAGATGATAGAGGCAATGAGCAGTTCTTC	CASSQDDRGNEQFF
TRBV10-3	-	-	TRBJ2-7	TGTGCCATCAGTCCCCAGACCTACGAGCAGTACTTC	CAISPQTYEQYF
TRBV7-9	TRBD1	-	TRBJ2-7	TGTGCCAGCAGCCTACGACAGGGACGGGGTTACGAGCAGTACTTC	CASSLRQGRGYEQYF
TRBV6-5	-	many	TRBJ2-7	TGTGCCAGGATGACCGCAGGGATAGAGCAGTACTTC	CARMTAGIEQYF